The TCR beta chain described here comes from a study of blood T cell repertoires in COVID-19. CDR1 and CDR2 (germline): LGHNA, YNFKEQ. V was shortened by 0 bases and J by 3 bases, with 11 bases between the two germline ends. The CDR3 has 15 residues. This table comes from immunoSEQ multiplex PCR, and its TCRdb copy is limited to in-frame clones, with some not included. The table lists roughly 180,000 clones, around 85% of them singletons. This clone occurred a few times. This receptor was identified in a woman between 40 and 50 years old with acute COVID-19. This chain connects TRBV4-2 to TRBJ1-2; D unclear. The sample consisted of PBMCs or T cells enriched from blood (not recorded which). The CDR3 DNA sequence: TGTGCCAGCAGCCAAGATGGGAGCAGGTACTATGGCTACACCTTC. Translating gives CASSQDGSRYYGYTF.